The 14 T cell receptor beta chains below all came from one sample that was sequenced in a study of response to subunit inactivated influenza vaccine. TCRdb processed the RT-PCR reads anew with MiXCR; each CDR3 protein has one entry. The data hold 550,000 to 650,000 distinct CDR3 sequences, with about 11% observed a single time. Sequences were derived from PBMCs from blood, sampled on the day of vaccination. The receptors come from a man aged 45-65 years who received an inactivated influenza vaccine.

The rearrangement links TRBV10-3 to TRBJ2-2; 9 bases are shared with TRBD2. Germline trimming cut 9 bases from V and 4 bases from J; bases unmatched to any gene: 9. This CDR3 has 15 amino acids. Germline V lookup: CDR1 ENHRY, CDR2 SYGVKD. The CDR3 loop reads CAIRYSGSVTGELFF. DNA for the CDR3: TGTGCCATTCGGTATAGCGGGAGCGTCACCGGGGAGCTGTTTTTT.

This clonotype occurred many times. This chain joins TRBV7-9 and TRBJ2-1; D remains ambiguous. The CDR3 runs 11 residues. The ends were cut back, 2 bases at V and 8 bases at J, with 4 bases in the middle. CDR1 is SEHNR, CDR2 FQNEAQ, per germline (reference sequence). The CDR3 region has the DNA TGTGCCAGCAGCTTAATGGATGAGCAGTTCTTC. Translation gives CASSLMDEQFF.

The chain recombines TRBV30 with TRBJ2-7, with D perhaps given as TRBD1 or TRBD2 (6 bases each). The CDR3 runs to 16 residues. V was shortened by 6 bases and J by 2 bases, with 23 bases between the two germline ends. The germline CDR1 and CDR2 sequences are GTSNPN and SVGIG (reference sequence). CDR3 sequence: CACTFPGGQTPYEQYF. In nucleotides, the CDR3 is TGTGCCTGCACCTTTCCCGGGGGCCAGACCCCCTACGAGCAGTACTTC.

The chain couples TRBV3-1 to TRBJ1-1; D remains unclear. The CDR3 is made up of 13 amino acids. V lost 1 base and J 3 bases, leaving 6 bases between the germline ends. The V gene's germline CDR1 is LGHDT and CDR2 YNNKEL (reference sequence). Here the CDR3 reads CASSQGKDTEAFF. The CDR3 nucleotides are TGTGCCAGCAGCCAAGGAAAAGACACTGAAGCTTTCTTT. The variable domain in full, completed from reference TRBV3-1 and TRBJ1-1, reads DTAVSQTPKYLVTQMGNDKSIKCEQNLGHDTMYWYKQDSKKFLKIMFSYNNKELIINETVPNRFSPKSPDKAHLNLHINSLELGDSAVYFCASSQGKDTEAFFGQGTRLTVV.

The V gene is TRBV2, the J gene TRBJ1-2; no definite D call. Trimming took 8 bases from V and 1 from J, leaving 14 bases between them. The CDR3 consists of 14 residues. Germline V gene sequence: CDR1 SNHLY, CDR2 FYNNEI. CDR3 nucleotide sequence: TGTGCCAGCTCCAGAGGTGGGCTTAACTATGGCTACACCTTC. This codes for CASSRGGLNYGYTF.

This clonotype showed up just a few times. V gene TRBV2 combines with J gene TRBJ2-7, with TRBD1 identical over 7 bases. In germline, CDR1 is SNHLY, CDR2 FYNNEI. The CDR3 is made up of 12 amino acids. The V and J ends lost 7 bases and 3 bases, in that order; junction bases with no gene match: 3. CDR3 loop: CASKRDSYEQYF. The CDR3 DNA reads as TGTGCCAGCAAACGGGACAGCTACGAGCAGTACTTC.

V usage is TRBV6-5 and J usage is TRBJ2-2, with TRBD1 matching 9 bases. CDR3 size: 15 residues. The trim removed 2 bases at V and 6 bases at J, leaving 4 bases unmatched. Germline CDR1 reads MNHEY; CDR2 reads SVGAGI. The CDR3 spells CASSYQTGGPGELFF. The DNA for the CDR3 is TGTGCCAGCAGTTACCAAACAGGGGGCCCCGGGGAGCTGTTTTTT.

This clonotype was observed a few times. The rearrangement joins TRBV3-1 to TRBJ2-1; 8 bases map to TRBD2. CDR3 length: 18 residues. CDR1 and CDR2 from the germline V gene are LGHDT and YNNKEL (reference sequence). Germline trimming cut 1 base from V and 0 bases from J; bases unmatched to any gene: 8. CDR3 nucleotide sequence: TGTGCCAGCAGCCAAGTTTTGACCGGGAGGGCCTCCTACAATGAGCAGTTCTTC. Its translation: CASSQVLTGRASYNEQFF.

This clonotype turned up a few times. The CDR3 region has the DNA TGTGCCAGCAGTGAATTCGCAGGACCAGGGGTTGCTTTCTTT. As protein: CASSEFAGPGVAFF. The chain carries TRBV25-1 and TRBJ1-1; TRBD1 might be the D (6 bases). The germline V gene encodes CDR1 MGHDK and CDR2 SYGVNS. The CDR3 totals 14 residues. V shed 1 base and J shed 11 bases, with 17 bases lying between them.

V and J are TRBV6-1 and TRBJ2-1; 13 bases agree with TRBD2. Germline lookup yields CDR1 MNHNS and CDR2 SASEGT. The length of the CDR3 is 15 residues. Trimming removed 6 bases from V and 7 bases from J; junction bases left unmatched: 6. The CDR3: CASRWTSGRRNEQFF. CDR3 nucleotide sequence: TGTGCCAGCAGGTGGACTAGCGGGAGAAGGAATGAGCAGTTCTTC.

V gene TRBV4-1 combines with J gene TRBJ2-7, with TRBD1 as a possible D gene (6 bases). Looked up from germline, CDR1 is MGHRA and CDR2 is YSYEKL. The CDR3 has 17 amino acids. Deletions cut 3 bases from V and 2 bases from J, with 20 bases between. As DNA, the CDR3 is TGCGCCAGCAGCCACCACCGGGACACCCTGCGGGCCTACGAGCAGTACTTC. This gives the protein CASSHHRDTLRAYEQYF.

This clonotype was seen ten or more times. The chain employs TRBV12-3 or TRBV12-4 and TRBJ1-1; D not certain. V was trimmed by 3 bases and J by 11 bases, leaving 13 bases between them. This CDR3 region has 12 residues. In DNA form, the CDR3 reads TGTGCCAGCAGTTTCGGGCCTCCGGAGGCTTTCTTT. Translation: CASSFGPPEAFF.

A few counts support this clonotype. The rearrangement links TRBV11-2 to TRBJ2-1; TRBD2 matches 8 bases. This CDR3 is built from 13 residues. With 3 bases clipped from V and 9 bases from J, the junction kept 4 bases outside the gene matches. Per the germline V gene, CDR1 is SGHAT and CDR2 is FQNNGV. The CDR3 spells CASSFSREGEQFF. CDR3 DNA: TGTGCCAGCAGCTTTAGTCGGGAGGGTGAGCAGTTCTTC. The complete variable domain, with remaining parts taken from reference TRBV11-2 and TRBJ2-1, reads EAGVAQSPRYKIIEKRQSVAFWCNPISGHATLYWYQQILGQGPKLLIQFQNNGVVDDSQLPKDRFSAERLKGVDSTLKIQPAKLEDSAVYLCASSFSREGEQFFGPGTRLTVL.

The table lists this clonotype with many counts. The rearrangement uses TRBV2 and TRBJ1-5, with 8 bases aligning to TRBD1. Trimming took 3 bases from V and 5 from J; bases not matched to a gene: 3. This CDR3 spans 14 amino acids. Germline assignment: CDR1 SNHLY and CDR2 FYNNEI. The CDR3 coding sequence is TGTGCCAGCAGTGATGCCAGGGGGCATCAGCCCCAGCATTTT. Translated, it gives CASSDARGHQPQHF. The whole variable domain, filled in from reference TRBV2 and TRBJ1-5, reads EPEVTQTPSHQVTQMGQEVILRCVPISNHLYFYWYRQILGQKVEFLVSFYNNEISEKSEIFDDQFSVERPDGSNFTLKIRSTKLEDSAMYFCASSDARGHQPQHFGDGTRLSIL.